One TCR beta chain is described in this entry. The protocol was immunoSEQ multiplex PCR, while the TCRdb copy is restricted to in-frame clones and leaves out a portion. The sample records roughly 180,000 clones, 80% to 90% being singletons. Trimming left V 6 bases short and J 3 bases short, with 8 bases between. This CDR3 has 13 residues. Germline values: CDR1 SGHVS, CDR2 FQNEAQ. The source of the sample is a study of blood T cell repertoires in COVID-19. The J gene is TRBJ2-2, the V gene TRBV7-8; no reliable D call. Specimen: peripheral blood. The clonotype was recovered from a woman aged 80 or older with COVID-19, enrolled during active disease. CDR3 residues: CASRLSDTGELFF. The CDR3 DNA follows: TGTGCCAGCAGACTGAGCGACACCGGGGAGCTGTTTTTT.